This TCR beta chain derives from a study of T cells in tuberculosis. V lost 1 base and J lost 11, with 15 bases in between. The CDR3 is 15 amino acids. The V gene's germline CDR1 is SGHAT and CDR2 FQNNGV. Data came from immunoSEQ multiplex PCR; TCRdb stores just in-frame clones and leaves some out. The sample carries about 23,000 clones, 95% to 96% recorded once. The sample was PBMCs. J is TRBJ1-6 and V is TRBV11-2, with D possibly TRBD1 on 6 matching bases. The TCR originated in a donor between 10 and 29 years old with latent tuberculosis or without tuberculosis infection. Here the CDR3 DNA reads TGTGCCAGCAGCTTAGTTTCCCGGCCAGGGGCACCCCTCCACTTT. It encodes CASSLVSRPGAPLHF.